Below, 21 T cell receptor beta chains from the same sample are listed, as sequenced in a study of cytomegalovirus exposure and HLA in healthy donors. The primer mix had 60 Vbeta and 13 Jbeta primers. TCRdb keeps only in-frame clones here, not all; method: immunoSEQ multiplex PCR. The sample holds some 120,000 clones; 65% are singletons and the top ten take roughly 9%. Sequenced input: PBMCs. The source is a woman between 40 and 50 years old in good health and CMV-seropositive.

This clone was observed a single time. CDR3 residues: CASSLDGSGANVLTF. Written as DNA, the CDR3 is TGTGCCAGCAGCTTGGACGGCTCTGGGGCCAACGTCCTGACTTTC. This chain links TRBV5-6 with TRBJ2-6, with D unclear. CDR1 is SGHDT, CDR2 YYEEEE, per germline. Trimming took off 0 bases at V and 0 bases at J, with 4 bases between the two ends. This CDR3 is built from 15 residues.

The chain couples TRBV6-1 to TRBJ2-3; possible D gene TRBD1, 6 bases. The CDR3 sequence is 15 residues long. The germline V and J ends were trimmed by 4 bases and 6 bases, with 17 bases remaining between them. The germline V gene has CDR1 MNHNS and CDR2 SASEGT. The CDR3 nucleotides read TGTGCCAGCAGTGTATCGGACCAGGGGAGCGATACGCAGTATTTT. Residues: CASSVSDQGSDTQYF.

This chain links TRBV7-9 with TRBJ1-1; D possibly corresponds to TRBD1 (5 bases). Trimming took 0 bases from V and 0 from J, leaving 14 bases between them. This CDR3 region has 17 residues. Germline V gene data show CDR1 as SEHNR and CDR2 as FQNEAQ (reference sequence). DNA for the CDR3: TGTGCCAGCAGCTTAGCGGGCTGGGGCTACATGAACACTGAAGCTTTCTTT. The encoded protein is CASSLAGWGYMNTEAFF.

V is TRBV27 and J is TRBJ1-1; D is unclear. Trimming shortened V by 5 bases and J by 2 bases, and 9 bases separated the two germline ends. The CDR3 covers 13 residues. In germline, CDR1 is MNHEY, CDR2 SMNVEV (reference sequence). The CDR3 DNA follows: TGTGCCAGCAGTCACGGGGTTAACACTGAAGCTTTCTTT. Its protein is CASSHGVNTEAFF.

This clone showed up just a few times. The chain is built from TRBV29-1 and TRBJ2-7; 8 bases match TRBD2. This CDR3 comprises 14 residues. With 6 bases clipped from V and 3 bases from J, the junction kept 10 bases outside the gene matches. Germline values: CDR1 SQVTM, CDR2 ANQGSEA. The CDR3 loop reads CSVEGSGRDYEQYF. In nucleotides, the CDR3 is TGCAGCGTGGAGGGAAGCGGGAGAGACTACGAGCAGTACTTC.

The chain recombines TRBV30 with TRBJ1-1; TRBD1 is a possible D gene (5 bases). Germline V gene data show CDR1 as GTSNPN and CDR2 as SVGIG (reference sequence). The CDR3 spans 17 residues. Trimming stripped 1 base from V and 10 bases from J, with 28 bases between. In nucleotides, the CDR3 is TGTGCCTGGAGTGGCCGACGATGGGGGGTAAGCTCTGGGAGAGCTTTCTTT. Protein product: CAWSGRRWGVSSGRAFF. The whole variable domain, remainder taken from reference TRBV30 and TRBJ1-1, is SQTIHQWPATLVQPVGSPLSLECTVEGTSNPNLYWYRQAAGRGLQLLFYSVGIGQISSEVPQNLSASRPQDRQFILSSKKLLLSDSGFYLCAWSGRRWGVSSGRAFFGQGTRLTVV.

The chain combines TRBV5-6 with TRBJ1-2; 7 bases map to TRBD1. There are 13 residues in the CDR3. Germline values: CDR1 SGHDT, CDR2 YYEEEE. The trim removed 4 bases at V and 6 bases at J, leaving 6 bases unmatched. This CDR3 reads CASSEQGMDGYTF. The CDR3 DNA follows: TGTGCCAGCAGCGAACAGGGGATGGATGGCTACACCTTC.

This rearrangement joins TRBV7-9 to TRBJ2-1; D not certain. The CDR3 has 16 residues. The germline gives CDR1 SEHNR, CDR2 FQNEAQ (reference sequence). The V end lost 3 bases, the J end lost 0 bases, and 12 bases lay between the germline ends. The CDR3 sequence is CASSFLQVFSYNEQFF. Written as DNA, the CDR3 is TGTGCCAGCAGCTTCTTGCAGGTCTTCTCCTACAATGAGCAGTTCTTC.

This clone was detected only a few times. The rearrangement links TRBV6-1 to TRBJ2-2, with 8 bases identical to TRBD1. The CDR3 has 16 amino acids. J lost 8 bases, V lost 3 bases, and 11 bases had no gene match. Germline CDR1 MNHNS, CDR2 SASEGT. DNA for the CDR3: TGTGCCAGCAGTGACAAGAGGACAGGGTCATGGGGGGAGCTGTTTTTT. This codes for CASSDKRTGSWGELFF.

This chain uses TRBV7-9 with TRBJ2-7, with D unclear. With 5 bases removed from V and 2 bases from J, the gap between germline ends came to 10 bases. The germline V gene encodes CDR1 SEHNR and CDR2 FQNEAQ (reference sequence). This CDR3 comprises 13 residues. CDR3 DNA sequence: TGTGCCAGCAGCCCTCCCAGCGCCTACGAGCAGTACTTC. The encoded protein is CASSPPSAYEQYF.

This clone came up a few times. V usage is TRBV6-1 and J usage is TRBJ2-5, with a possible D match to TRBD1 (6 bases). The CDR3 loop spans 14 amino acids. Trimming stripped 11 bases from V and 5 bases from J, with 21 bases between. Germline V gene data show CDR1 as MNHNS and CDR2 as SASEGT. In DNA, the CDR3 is TGTGCCTGCGGAGGACAGTCGGAATCGGAGACCCAGTACTTC. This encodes CACGGQSESETQYF.

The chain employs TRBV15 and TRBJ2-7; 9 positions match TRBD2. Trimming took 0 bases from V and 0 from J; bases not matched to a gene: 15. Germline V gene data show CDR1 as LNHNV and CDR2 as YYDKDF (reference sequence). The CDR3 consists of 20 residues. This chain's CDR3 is CATSRDGRLAGAPGSYEQYF. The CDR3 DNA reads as TGTGCCACCAGCAGAGATGGGAGATTAGCGGGAGCCCCGGGCTCCTACGAGCAGTACTTC. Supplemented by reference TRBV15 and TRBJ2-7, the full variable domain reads DAMVIQNPRYQVTQFGKPVTLSCSQTLNHNVMYWYQQKSSQAPKLLFHYYDKDFNNEADTPDNFQSRRPNTSFCFLDIRSPGLGDTAMYLCATSRDGRLAGAPGSYEQYFGPGTRLTVT.

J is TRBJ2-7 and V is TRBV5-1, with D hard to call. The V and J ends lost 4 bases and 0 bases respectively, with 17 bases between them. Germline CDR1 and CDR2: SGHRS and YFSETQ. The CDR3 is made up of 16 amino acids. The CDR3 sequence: CASSLPERGSSYEQYF. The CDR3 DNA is TGCGCCAGCAGCCTCCCGGAGCGCGGCAGCTCCTACGAGCAGTACTTC.

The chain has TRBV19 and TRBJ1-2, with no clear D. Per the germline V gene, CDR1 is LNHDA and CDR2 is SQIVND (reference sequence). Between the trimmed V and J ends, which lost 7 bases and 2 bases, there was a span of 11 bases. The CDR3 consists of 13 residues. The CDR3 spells CASTEVGNYGYTF. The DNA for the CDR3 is TGTGCCAGTACCGAGGTTGGGAACTATGGCTACACCTTC.

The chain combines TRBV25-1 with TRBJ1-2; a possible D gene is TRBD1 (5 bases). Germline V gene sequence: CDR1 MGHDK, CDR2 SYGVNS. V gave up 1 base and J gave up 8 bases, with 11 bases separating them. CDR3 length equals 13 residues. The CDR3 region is CASSEFAGKGYTF. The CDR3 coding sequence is TGTGCCAGCAGTGAATTTGCAGGGAAGGGCTACACCTTC.

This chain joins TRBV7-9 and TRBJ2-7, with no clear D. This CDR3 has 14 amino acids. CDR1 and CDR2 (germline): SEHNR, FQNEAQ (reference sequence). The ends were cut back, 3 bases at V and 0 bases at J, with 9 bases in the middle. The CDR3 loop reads CASSFSLNSYEQYF. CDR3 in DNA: TGTGCCAGCAGCTTTTCCCTTAACTCCTACGAGCAGTACTTC. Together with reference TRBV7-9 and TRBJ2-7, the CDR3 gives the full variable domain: DTGVSQNPRHKITKRGQNVTFRCDPISEHNRLYWYRQTLGQGPEFLTYFQNEAQLEKSRLLSDRFSAERPKGSFSTLEIQRTEQGDSAMYLCASSFSLNSYEQYFGPGTRLTVT.

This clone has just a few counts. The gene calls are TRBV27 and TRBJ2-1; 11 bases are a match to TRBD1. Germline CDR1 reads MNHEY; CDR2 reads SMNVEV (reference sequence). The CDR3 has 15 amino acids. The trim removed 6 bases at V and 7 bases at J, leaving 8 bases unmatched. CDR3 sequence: CASSQGQGGWNEQFF. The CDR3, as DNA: TGTGCCAGCAGCCAGGGACAGGGGGGGTGGAATGAGCAGTTCTTC.

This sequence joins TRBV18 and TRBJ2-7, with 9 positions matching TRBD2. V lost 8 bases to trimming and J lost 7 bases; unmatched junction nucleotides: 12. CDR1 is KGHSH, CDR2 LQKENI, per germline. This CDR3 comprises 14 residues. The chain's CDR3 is CASTLGGRAQEQYF. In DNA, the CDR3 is TGTGCCAGCACTCTCGGCGGGAGGGCCCAAGAGCAGTACTTC. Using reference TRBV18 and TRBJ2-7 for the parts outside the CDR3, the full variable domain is NAGVMQNPRHLVRRRGQEARLRCSPMKGHSHVYWYRQLPEEGLKFMVYLQKENIIDESGMPKERFSAEFPKEGPSILRIQQVVRGDSAAYFCASTLGGRAQEQYFGPGTRLTVT.

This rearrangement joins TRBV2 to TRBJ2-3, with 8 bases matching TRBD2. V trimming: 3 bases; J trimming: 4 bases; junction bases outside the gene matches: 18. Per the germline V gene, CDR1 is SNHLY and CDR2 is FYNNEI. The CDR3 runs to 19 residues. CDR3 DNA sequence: TGTGCCAGCAGTGATTGGTTAGGGAGGGCGGGGACTAGATCAGATACGCAGTATTTT. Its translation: CASSDWLGRAGTRSDTQYF.

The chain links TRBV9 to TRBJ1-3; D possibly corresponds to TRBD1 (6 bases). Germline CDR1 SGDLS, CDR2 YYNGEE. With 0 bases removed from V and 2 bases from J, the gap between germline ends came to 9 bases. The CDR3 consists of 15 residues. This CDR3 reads CASSVERTAGNTIYF. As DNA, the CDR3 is TGTGCCAGCAGCGTAGAACGGACAGCTGGAAACACCATATATTTT. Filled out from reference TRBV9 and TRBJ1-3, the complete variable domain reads DSGVTQTPKHLITATGQRVTLRCSPRSGDLSVYWYQQSLDQGLQFLIQYYNGEERAKGNILERFSAQQFPDLHSELNLSSLELGDSALYFCASSVERTAGNTIYFGEGSWLTVV.

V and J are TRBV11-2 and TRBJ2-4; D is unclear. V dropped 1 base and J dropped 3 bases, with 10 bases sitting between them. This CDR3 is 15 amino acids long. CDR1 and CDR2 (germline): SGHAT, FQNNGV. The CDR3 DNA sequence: TGTGCCAGCAGCTTAGGGCAGGCCCTCAAAAACATTCAGTACTTC. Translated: CASSLGQALKNIQYF.